The TCR beta chain under discussion was sequenced for a study of shared clonotypes between healthy human individuals. This CDR3 contains 13 residues. Trimming cost V 4 bases and J 5 bases, with 12 bases left between them. Germline CDR1 SGHRS, CDR2 YFSETQ. Profiled with immunoSEQ multiplex PCR; TCRdb holds only in-frame clones, not every one. In the table there are some 320,000 clones, roughly 91% of which are singletons. The material sequenced was memory CD8+ T cells sorted from blood. Sample subset: CD45RO+ cells pooled with CCR7-negative TemRA cells. J is TRBJ1-1 and V is TRBV5-1; D unclear. The sequence was obtained from a man in his late teens or twenties in good health. The CDR3 spells CASSPSSRTEAFF. Here the CDR3 DNA reads TGCGCCAGCAGCCCCAGTTCGAGGACTGAAGCTTTCTTT.